The 16 T cell receptor beta chains below were found in one sample sequenced in a study of blood T cell repertoires in COVID-19. Assay used: immunoSEQ multiplex PCR; TCRdb lists only in-frame clones, some missing. The profile shows approximately 140,000 clones, roughly 82% of them singletons. Sequenced input: peripheral blood. Receptors originate from a human donor with acute or convalescent COVID-19. The donor label of this sample is uncertain.

V gene TRBV9 combines with J gene TRBJ1-1, with D unclear. Germline V gene sequence: CDR1 SGDLS, CDR2 YYNGEE. V lost 4 bases and J lost 7, with 11 bases in between. This CDR3 is built from 12 residues. The CDR3 DNA reads as TGTGCCAGCAGCCCGAACGGGGATGAAGCTTTCTTT. Protein product: CASSPNGDEAFF.

This chain links TRBV14 with TRBJ1-2; weak D call: TRBD1 (6 bases). The CDR3 covers 16 residues. Per the germline V gene, CDR1 is SGHDN and CDR2 is FVKESK. V was shortened by 3 bases and J by 6 bases, with 20 bases between the two germline ends. The CDR3 loop is CASSQEGAGVKNGYTF. In DNA, the CDR3 is TGTGCCAGCAGCCAGGAAGGGGCAGGGGTGAAGAATGGCTACACCTTC.

The table lists this clone with a count of one. The rearrangement joins TRBV18 to TRBJ1-2; 9 bases agree with TRBD1. The CDR3 is 17 residues long. Trimming took 3 bases from V and 3 from J; bases not matched to a gene: 11. Germline V gives CDR1 KGHSH, CDR2 LQKENI. Here the CDR3 DNA reads TGTGCCAGCTCACCCCGGACAGGGGCCTGGGCCGACTATGGCTACACCTTC. Translating gives CASSPRTGAWADYGYTF. Full variable domain (rest looked up from reference TRBV18 and TRBJ1-2): NAGVMQNPRHLVRRRGQEARLRCSPMKGHSHVYWYRQLPEEGLKFMVYLQKENIIDESGMPKERFSAEFPKEGPSILRIQQVVRGDSAAYFCASSPRTGAWADYGYTFGSGTRLTVV.

This chain uses TRBV6-6 with TRBJ1-1; 9 positions agree with TRBD1. The germline CDR1 and CDR2 sequences are MNHNY and SVGAGI (reference sequence). V shed 7 bases, J shed 5 bases, and the junction held 8 bases outside the gene matches. The CDR3 has 14 amino acids. The CDR3 DNA reads TGTGCCAGCAAGCCGACAGGGGGAAGGACTGAAGCTTTCTTT. Protein: CASKPTGGRTEAFF.

The chain is built from TRBV2 and TRBJ1-4; tentative D call: TRBD1 (5 bases). Germline-derived CDR1 and CDR2 are SNHLY and FYNNEI. This CDR3 has 14 amino acids. The V and J ends lost 6 bases and 8 bases respectively, with 16 bases between them. In DNA form, the CDR3 reads TGTGCCAGCAGCTGGGCGGTCGGGGGGGAAAAACTGTTTTTT. Residues: CASSWAVGGEKLFF. Drawing the rest from reference TRBV2 and TRBJ1-4, the complete variable domain is EPEVTQTPSHQVTQMGQEVILRCVPISNHLYFYWYRQILGQKVEFLVSFYNNEISEKSEIFDDQFSVERPDGSNFTLKIRSTKLEDSAMYFCASSWAVGGEKLFFGSGTQLSVL.

This clone has a handful of counts. The rearrangement joins TRBV27 to TRBJ1-5, with a weak D call TRBD1 (6 bases). Trimming stripped 6 bases from V and 4 bases from J, with 13 bases between. This CDR3 comprises 14 residues. CDR1 is MNHEY, CDR2 SMNVEV, per germline (reference sequence). The CDR3 DNA is TGTGCCAGCAGCCCCACAGGGATAAATCAGCCCCAGCATTTT. It is translated as CASSPTGINQPQHF.

V gene TRBV16 combines with J gene TRBJ1-2; no clear D gene. From germline, CDR1 is KGHSY and CDR2 FQNENV. CDR3 size: 13 residues. Trimming shortened V by 2 bases and J by 4 bases, and 8 bases separated the two germline ends. The CDR3 is CASSQGQFYGYTF. In nucleotides, the CDR3 is TGTGCCAGCAGCCAAGGGCAGTTCTATGGCTACACCTTC.

Notes on this clone: An end of the junction does not agree with germline; a read error may underlie this. The chain uses TRBV6-1 and TRBJ1-5; D is possibly TRBD1 (6 bases). CDR1 MNHNS and CDR2 SASEGT come from the germline V gene. The CDR3 totals 14 residues. CDR3 nucleotide sequence: TGTGCCAGCAGGGAAGGACAGTTCAATCAGCCCCAGCATTTT. The encoded protein is CASREGQFNQPQHF.

This clone was picked up one time. This chain connects TRBV6-5 to TRBJ2-5; 10 bases align to TRBD2. V dropped 6 bases and J dropped 5; count of bases not matched to a gene: 3. CDR1 and CDR2 from the germline V gene are MNHEY and SVGAGI. The CDR3 runs to 13 residues. In DNA form, the CDR3 reads TGTGCCAGCAGGTCAGCGGGGGGGGAGACCCAGTACTTC. Encoded protein: CASRSAGGETQYF.

The J gene is TRBJ2-5, the V gene TRBV7-8, with 8 positions matching TRBD1. The germline CDR1 and CDR2 sequences are SGHVS and FQNEAQ. The V segment lost 1 base and the J segment 0 bases; nucleotides outside the gene matches: 7. CDR3 length equals 17 residues. The CDR3 sequence is CASSLGAGGGNQETQYF. CDR3 DNA sequence: TGTGCCAGCAGCTTAGGGGCAGGGGGCGGGAACCAAGAGACCCAGTACTTC.

V usage is TRBV18 and J usage is TRBJ2-1; possible D gene TRBD2, 6 bases. The CDR3 is made up of 15 amino acids. The germline V and J ends were trimmed by 4 bases and 2 bases, with 12 bases remaining between them. Germline CDR1 reads KGHSH; CDR2 reads LQKENI. CDR3 in amino acids: CASSRSGLTYNEQFF. As DNA, the CDR3 is TGTGCCAGCTCACGGTCGGGACTCACCTACAATGAGCAGTTCTTC.

This chain connects TRBV2 to TRBJ2-7, with 10 bases lining up with TRBD1. CDR1 SNHLY and CDR2 FYNNEI come from the germline V gene. This CDR3 has 12 amino acids. The V gene end was trimmed by 6 bases and the J gene end by 9 bases; junction bases not matched to a gene: 5. CDR3 in DNA: TGTGCCAGCAGATTGACAGGGGGCGGGCAGTACTTC. Amino acids: CASRLTGGGQYF.

The chain combines TRBV4-1 with TRBJ1-5; unclear D gene. The V gene lost 4 bases and the J gene lost 7 bases, with 11 bases spanning the gap. Germline assignment: CDR1 MGHRA and CDR2 YSYEKL. The CDR3 is 13 amino acids. CDR3 sequence reads: CASSLARGQPQHF. CDR3 nucleotide sequence: TGCGCCAGCAGCCTGGCCCGGGGACAGCCCCAGCATTTT.

The chain has TRBV4-1 and TRBJ2-3, with TRBD2 matching 13 bases. V lost 3 bases and J lost 1; bases outside the gene matches: 7. Germline-derived CDR1 and CDR2 are MGHRA and YSYEKL. This CDR3 is built from 18 residues. This chain's CDR3 is CASSQLLAGGRGTDTQYF. The CDR3 coding sequence is TGCGCCAGCAGCCAGCTACTAGCGGGGGGGCGGGGCACAGATACGCAGTATTTT.

The chain carries TRBV7-2 and TRBJ1-2, with 9 bases that match TRBD1. Trimming removed 5 bases from V and 11 bases from J; junction bases left unmatched: 12. This CDR3 region has 14 residues. The germline V gene has CDR1 SGHTA and CDR2 FQGNSA. CDR3 sequence (DNA): TGTGCCAGCAGCCTGCACCGGGACAGGGAGGGGTACACCTTC. Its protein is CASSLHRDREGYTF.

The chain uses TRBV6-5 and TRBJ1-2; possible D gene TRBD1, 5 bases. V was shortened by 6 bases and J by 8 bases, with 16 bases between the two germline ends. Germline V gene sequence: CDR1 MNHEY, CDR2 SVGAGI. This CDR3 has 13 amino acids. The CDR3 reads CASSRIQGYGYTF. In DNA, the CDR3 is TGTGCCAGCAGCCGAATTCAGGGATACGGCTACACCTTC.